This T cell receptor (beta chain) was obtained from a study of blood T cell repertoires in COVID-19. Across the whole study: T cells, B-cell-depleted T cells, or PBMCs supplied cDNA or gDNA.

Original processing methods: Researchers report that nucleated cell counts were estimated from reference gene primer amplification. The data were produced by immunoSEQ multiplex PCR, yet TCRdb's version contains in-frame clones alone and is incomplete. The V and J calls and clone size are taken from that table; D and trimming were inferred from the DNA. The table includes around 70,000 clones, 75% to 90% detected once. With V trimmed by 4 bases and J by 11 bases, 5 bases remained unmatched. CDR1 is LGHDT, CDR2 YNNKEL, per germline (reference sequence). The CDR3 spans 13 residues. Sequenced input: peripheral blood. The chain joins TRBV3-1 (or the pseudogene TRBV3-2) to TRBJ1-6, with 7 bases that match TRBD1. The receptor was derived from a man between 60 and 75 years old with acute or convalescent COVID-19. CDR3 loop: CASSRLQGTPLHF. For the CDR3, the DNA is TGTGCCAGCAGCCGGTTACAGGGGACACCCCTCCACTTT.